This TCR beta chain was documented in a study of blood T cell repertoires in COVID-19. About the research overall: The origin of the acute and convalescent COVID-19 samples was the United States, Italy and Spain. T cells, B-cell-depleted T cells, or PBMCs supplied cDNA or gDNA.

Per the original methods: By means of reference gene primer amplification, nucleated cell counts were estimated. Profiled with immunoSEQ multiplex PCR; TCRdb holds only in-frame clones, not every one. V and J calls and clone size come straight from that table; D and trimming were deduced from the DNA. The sample holds 110,000 or so clones, roughly 85% seen once. Sequences were obtained from peripheral blood. This clonotype was obtained from a woman aged 60 to 75 with COVID-19, enrolled during active disease.

The CDR3 protein is CSALGQGAQGYTGELFF. CDR3 bases: TGCAGCGCTCTAGGACAGGGGGCGCAGGGGTACACCGGGGAGCTGTTTTTT. The chain employs TRBV29-1 and TRBJ2-2; TRBD1 matches at 11 bases. The CDR3 loop spans 17 amino acids. V lost 7 bases and J lost 3; bases outside the gene matches: 13. CDR1 and CDR2 from the germline V gene are SQVTM and ANQGSEA.